This T cell receptor (beta chain) was obtained from a study of cytomegalovirus exposure and HLA in healthy donors. Findings and limits, study-wide: CMV antigen specificity was confirmed in vitro for a few CMV-associated chains.

Germline V gene sequence: CDR1 MNHEY, CDR2 SVGAGI. Trimming shortened V by 9 bases and J by 2 bases, and 19 bases separated the two germline ends. The CDR3 is 15 residues long. PCR was performed using 60 Vbeta and 13 Jbeta primers. Only in-frame clones appear in the TCRdb table, and some are missing; sequencing was by immunoSEQ multiplex PCR. The sample has 120,000 to 150,000 clones, 75% to 85% seen once. About this clone: Its antigen is as yet unknown.

The specimen sequenced was PBMCs. The V and J genes are TRBV6-5 and TRBJ2-5, with a possible D match to TRBD1 (6 bases). The clonotype was recovered from a woman aged 40 to 50 in good health and CMV-seropositive. This CDR3 reads CASNTGTRAQETQYF. The CDR3 coding sequence is TGTGCCAGTAATACAGGGACGCGGGCACAAGAGACCCAGTACTTC.